This entry concerns a single T cell receptor beta chain. As yet, its antigen is unknown. The data belong to a study of blood T cells in healthy people across ages. The overall study: Researchers report that template switching captured about one barcoded beta molecule per two T cells.

Study-wide points: No one knew whether donors had CMV, which possibly confounded expanded clonotype changes.

Germline assignment: CDR1 SGHTA and CDR2 FQGNSA. This CDR3 contains 11 residues. V dropped 0 bases and J dropped 9 bases, with 3 bases sitting between them. With a J-beta primer mix and a sample-barcoded 5' primer, a second PCR ran about 6 to 11 cycles. Template switching added a 12-random-nucleotide identifier to every cDNA molecule. Each CDR3 protein is one row after TCRdb ran MiXCR on the 5' RACE reads. The sample consists of 1.5 million to 2 million distinct CDR3 sequences, less than 50% of them appearing once. The specimen sequenced was blood. V gene TRBV7-2 combines with J gene TRBJ2-4, with D unclear. This receptor was taken from a woman aged 35 to 49 in good health. In nucleotides, the CDR3 is TGTGCCAGCAGCTTAGCTGGCATTCAGTACTTC. Its translation is CASSLAGIQYF.